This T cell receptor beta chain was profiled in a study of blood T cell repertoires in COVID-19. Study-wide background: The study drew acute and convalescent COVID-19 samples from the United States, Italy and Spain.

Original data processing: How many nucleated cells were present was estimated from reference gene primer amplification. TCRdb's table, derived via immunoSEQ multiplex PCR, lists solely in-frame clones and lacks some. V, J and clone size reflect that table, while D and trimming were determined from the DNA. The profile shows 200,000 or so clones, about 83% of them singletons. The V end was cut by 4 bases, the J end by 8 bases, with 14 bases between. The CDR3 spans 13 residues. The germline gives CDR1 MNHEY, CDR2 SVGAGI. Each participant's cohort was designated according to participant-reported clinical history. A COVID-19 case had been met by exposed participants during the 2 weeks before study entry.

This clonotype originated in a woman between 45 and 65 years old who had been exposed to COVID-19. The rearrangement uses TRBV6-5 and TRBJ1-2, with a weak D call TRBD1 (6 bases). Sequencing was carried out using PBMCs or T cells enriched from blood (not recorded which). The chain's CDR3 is CASSLRPGDGYTF. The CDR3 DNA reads TGTGCCAGCAGTTTAAGACCAGGGGACGGCTACACCTTC.